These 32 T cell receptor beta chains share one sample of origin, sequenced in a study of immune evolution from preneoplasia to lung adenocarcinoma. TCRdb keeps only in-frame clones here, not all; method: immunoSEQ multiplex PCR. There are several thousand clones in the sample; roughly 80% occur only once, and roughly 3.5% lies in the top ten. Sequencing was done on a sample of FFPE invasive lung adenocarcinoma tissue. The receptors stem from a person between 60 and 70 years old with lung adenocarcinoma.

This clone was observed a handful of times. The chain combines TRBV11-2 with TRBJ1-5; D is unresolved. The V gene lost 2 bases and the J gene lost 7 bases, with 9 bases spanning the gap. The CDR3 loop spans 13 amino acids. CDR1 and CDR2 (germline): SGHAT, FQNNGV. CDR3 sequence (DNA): TGTGCCAGCAGCTTAAACGCGGCCCAGCCCCAGCATTTT. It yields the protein CASSLNAAQPQHF.

CDR3 sequence: CASSYATANTGELFF. In DNA form, the CDR3 reads TGTGCCAGCAGTTACGCGACAGCAAACACCGGGGAGCTGTTTTTT. V gene TRBV6-5 combines with J gene TRBJ2-2; D might be TRBD1 (5 bases). V was clipped by 2 bases and J by 2 bases, with 9 bases between them. The CDR3 has 15 residues. The germline V gene has CDR1 MNHEY and CDR2 SVGAGI.

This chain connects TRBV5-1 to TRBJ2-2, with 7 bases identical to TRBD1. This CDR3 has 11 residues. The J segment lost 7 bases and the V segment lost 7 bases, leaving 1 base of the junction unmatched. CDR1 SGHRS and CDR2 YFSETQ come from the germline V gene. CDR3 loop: CASRDSGELFF. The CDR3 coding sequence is TGCGCCAGCCGGGACAGCGGGGAGCTGTTTTTT.

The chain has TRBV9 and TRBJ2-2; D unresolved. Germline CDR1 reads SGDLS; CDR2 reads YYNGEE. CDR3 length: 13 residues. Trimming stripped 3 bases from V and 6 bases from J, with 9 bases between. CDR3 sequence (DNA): TGTGCCAGCAGCGCCGCGGTCCCCGGGGAGCTGTTTTTT. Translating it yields CASSAAVPGELFF.

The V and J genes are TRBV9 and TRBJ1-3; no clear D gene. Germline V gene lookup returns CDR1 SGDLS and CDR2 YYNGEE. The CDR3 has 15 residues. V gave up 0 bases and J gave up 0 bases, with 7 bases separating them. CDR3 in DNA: TGTGCCAGCAGCGTAGACCACAGCTCTGGAAACACCATATATTTT. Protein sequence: CASSVDHSSGNTIYF. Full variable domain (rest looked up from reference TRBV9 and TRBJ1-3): DSGVTQTPKHLITATGQRVTLRCSPRSGDLSVYWYQQSLDQGLQFLIQYYNGEERAKGNILERFSAQQFPDLHSELNLSSLELGDSALYFCASSVDHSSGNTIYFGEGSWLTVV.

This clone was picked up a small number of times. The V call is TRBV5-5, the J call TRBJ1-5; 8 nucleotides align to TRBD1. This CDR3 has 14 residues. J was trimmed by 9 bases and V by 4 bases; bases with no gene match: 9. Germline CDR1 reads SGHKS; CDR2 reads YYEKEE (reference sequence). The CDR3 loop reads CASSPGQAFTPQHF. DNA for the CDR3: TGTGCCAGCAGCCCGGGACAGGCATTTACGCCCCAGCATTTT.

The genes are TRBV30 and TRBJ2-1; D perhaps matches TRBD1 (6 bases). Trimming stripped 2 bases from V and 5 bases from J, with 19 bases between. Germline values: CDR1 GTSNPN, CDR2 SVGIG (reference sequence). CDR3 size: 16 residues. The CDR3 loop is CAWSPQDRRRNNEQFF. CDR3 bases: TGTGCCTGGAGTCCCCAAGACAGGAGGAGGAACAATGAGCAGTTCTTC.

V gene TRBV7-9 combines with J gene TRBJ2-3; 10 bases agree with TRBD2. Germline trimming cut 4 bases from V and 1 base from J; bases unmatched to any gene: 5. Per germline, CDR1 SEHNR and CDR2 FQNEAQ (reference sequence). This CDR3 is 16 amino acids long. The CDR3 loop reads CASSSSGRGGTDTQYF. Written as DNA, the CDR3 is TGTGCCAGCAGCTCTAGCGGGAGAGGGGGCACAGATACGCAGTATTTT.

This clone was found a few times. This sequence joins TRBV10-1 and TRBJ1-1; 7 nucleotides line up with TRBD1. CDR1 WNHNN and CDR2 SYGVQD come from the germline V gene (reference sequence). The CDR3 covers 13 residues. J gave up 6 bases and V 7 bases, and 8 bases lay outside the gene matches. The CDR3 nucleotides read TGCGCCAGCACCGACAGGGAGGAGGCTGAAGCTTTCTTT. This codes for CASTDREEAEAFF.

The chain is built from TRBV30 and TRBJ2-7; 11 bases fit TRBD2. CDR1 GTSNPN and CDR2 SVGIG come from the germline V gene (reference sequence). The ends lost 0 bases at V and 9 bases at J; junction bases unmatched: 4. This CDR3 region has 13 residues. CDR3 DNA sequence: TGTGCCTGGAGTGTGACTAGCGGGAAGGGGCAGTACTTC. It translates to CAWSVTSGKGQYF.

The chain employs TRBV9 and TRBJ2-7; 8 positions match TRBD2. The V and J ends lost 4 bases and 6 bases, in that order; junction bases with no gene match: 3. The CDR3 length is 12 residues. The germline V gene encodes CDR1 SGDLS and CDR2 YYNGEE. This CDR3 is CASSPGGLEQYF. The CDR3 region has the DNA TGTGCCAGCAGCCCGGGAGGGCTCGAGCAGTACTTC.

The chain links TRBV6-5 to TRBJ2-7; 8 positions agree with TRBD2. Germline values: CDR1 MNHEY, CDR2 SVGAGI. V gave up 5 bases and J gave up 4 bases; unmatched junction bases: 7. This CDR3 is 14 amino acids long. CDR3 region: CASSPLADVYEQYF. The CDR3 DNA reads TGTGCCAGCAGTCCACTAGCGGACGTATACGAGCAGTACTTC.

This CDR3 is CASRDRRTGAADDYTF. CDR3 DNA: TGTGCCAGCAGAGACCGACGGACAGGGGCAGCGGATGACTACACCTTC. This rearrangement joins TRBV5-4 to TRBJ1-2, with TRBD1 identical over 9 bases. Germline CDR1 reads SGHNT; CDR2 reads YYREEE (reference sequence). The J segment lost 10 bases and the V segment lost 5 bases, leaving 18 bases of the junction unmatched. The CDR3 consists of 16 residues.

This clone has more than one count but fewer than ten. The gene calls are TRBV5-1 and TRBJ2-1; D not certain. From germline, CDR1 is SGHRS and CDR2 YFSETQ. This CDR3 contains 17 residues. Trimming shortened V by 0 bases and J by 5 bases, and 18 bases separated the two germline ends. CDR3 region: CASSLANLGPTHNEQFF. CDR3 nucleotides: TGCGCCAGCAGCTTGGCGAACTTAGGTCCTACCCACAATGAGCAGTTCTTC.

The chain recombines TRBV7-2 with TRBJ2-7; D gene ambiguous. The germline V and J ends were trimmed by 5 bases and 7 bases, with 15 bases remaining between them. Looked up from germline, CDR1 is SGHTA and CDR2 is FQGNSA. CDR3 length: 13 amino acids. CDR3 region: CASSQYMQEEQYF. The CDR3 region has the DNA TGTGCCAGCAGCCAATACATGCAGGAAGAGCAGTACTTC.

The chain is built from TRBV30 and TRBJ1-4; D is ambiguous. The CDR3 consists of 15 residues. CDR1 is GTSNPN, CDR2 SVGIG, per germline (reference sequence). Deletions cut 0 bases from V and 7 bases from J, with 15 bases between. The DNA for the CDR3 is TGTGCCTGGAGTGTATTTCACCAACTCGGTGAAAAACTGTTTTTT. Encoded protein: CAWSVFHQLGEKLFF.

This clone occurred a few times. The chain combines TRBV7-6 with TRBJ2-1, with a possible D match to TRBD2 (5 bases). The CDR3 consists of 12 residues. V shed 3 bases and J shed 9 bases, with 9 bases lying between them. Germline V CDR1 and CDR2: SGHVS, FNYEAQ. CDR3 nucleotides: TGTGCCAGCAGCTTGAGCGGTGTTGAGCAGTTCTTC. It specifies CASSLSGVEQFF.

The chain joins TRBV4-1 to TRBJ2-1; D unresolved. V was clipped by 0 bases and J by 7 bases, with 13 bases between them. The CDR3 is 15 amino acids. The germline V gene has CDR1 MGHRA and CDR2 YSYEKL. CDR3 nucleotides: TGCGCCAGCAGCCAAGAGGATAACTACCTAAATGAGCAGTTCTTC. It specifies CASSQEDNYLNEQFF.

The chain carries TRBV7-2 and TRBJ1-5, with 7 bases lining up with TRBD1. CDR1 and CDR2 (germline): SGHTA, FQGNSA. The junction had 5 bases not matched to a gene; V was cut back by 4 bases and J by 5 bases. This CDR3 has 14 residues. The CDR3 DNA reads TGTGCCAGCAGCTACCAGGGGGGAGATCAGCCCCAGCATTTT. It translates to CASSYQGGDQPQHF.

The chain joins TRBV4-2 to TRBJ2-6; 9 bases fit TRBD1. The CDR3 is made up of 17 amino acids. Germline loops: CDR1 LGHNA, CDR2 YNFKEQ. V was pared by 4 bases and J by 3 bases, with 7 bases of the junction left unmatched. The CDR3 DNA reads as TGTGCCAGCAGCCTCGGGACAGGGTCAGGTGGGGCCAACGTCCTGACTTTC. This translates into CASSLGTGSGGANVLTF.

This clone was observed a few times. In nucleotides, the CDR3 is TGTGCCAGCAGTGCCGGACTAGCGGGGGTCTCCTACAATGAGCAGTTCTTC. Encoded protein: CASSAGLAGVSYNEQFF. The chain carries TRBV27 and TRBJ2-1; 13 bases are shared with TRBD2. V shed 5 bases and J 0 bases; nucleotides not matched to a gene: 4. Germline CDR1 and CDR2: MNHEY and SMNVEV (reference sequence). The CDR3 spans 17 residues.

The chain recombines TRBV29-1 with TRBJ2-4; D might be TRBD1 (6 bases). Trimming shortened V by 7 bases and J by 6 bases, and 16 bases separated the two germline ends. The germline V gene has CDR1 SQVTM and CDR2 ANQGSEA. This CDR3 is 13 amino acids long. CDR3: CSAIRDTSNIQYF. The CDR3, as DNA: TGCAGCGCGATCCGGGACACCTCAAACATTCAGTACTTC.

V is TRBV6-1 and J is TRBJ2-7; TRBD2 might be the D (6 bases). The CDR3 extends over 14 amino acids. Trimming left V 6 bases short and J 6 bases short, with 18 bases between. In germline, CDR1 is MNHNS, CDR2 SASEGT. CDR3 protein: CASSATGSGSEQYF. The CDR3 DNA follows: TGTGCCAGCAGCGCAACAGGTAGCGGATCCGAGCAGTACTTC.

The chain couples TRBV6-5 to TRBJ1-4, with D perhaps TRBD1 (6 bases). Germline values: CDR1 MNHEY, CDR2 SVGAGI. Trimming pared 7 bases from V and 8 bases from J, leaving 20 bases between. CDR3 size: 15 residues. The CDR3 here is CASKRAWGREEKLFF. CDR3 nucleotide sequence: TGTGCCAGCAAGAGGGCGTGGGGGCGGGAGGAAAAACTGTTTTTT.

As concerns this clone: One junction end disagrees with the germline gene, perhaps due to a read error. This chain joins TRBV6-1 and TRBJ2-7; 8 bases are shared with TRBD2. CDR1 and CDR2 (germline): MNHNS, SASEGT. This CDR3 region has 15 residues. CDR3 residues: CASRGSGRGVYEQYF. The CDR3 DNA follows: TGTGCCAGCAGGGGCTCCGGGAGGGGGGTCTACGAGCAGTATTTC.

The chain's CDR3 is CAWRSQGVGHQPQHF. DNA for the CDR3: TGTGCCTGGAGGTCACAGGGTGTGGGGCATCAGCCCCAGCATTTT. The chain joins TRBV30 to TRBJ1-5, with D possibly matching TRBD1 (6 bases). V gave up 3 bases and J gave up 5 bases, with 17 bases separating them. Germline lookup yields CDR1 GTSNPN and CDR2 SVGIG (reference sequence). The CDR3 is 15 amino acids. The complete variable domain, with remaining parts taken from reference TRBV30 and TRBJ1-5, reads SQTIHQWPATLVQPVGSPLSLECTVEGTSNPNLYWYRQAAGRGLQLLFYSVGIGQISSEVPQNLSASRPQDRQFILSSKKLLLSDSGFYLCAWRSQGVGHQPQHFGDGTRLSIL.

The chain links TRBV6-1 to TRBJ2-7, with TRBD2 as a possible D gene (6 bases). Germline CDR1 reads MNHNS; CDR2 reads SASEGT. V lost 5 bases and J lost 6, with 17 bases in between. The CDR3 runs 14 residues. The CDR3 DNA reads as TGTGCCAGCAGTCCCCGACTAGGTGTGGGCGAGCAGTACTTC. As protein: CASSPRLGVGEQYF.

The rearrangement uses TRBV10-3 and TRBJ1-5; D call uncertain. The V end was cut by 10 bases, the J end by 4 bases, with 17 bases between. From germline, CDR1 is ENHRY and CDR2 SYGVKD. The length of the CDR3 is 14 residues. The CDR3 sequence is CATSPEGGNQPQHF. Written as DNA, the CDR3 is TGTGCCACCAGCCCAGAGGGAGGTAATCAGCCCCAGCATTTT.

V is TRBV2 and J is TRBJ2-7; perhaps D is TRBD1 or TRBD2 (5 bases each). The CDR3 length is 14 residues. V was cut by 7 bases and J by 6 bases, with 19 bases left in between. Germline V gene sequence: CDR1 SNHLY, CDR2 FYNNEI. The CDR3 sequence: CASTGRPEGAEQYF. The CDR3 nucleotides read TGTGCCAGCACGGGACGGCCTGAAGGGGCCGAGCAGTACTTC.

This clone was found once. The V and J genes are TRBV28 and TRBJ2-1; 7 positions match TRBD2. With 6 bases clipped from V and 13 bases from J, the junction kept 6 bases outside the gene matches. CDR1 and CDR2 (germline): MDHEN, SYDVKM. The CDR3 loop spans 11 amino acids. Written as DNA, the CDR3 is TGTGCCAGCAGCTTAGGGACTACACAGTTCTTC. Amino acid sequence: CASSLGTTQFF.

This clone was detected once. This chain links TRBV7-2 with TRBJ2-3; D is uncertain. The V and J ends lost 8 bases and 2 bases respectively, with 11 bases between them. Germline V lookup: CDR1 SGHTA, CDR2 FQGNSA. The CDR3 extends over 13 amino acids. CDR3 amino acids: CASHPYTTDTQYF. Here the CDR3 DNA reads TGTGCCAGCCACCCCTATACCACAGATACGCAGTATTTT.

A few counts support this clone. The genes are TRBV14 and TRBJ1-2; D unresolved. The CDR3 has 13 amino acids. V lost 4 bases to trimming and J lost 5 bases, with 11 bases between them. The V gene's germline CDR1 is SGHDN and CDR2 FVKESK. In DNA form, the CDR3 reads TGTGCCAGCAGCCCTACCGAACAGTATGGCTACACCTTC. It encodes CASSPTEQYGYTF.